The T cell receptor beta chain described here comes from a study of CD8+CD57+ T cells in acquired aplastic anemia. CDR3 and TCR beta VDJ profiling relied on a genomic DNA template. From the reads, TCRdb called clonotypes with MiXCR, one entry per CDR3 protein. In the table there are 150,000 to 200,000 distinct CDR3 sequences, about 50% of which are singletons. CD8+CD57+ cell expansion, shown by flow cytometry, had occurred in the patients selected for sequencing. Patients were untreated when blood was sampled. In the case of this clonotype: This may stem from a read error, because a much larger clone lies one nucleotide away.

The receptor comes from a human donor with aplastic anemia. Material for sequencing was sorted CD4+, CD8+, or CD8+CD57+ T cells (not recorded which) from PBMCs.

The CDR3 nucleotides are TGTGCCAGCAGCCCTAGCACAGAGACGCAGTATTTT. It is translated as CASSPSTETQYF. The genes are TRBV19 and TRBJ2-3, with a tentative D call TRBD2 (5 bases). The CDR3 has 12 residues. CDR1 and CDR2 from the germline V gene are LNHDA and SQIVND (reference sequence).